This T cell receptor beta chain derives from a study of cytomegalovirus exposure and HLA in healthy donors. Turning to the study itself: The roughly 120 validation repertoires, a later analysis reported, used the same platform as the 666 first-cohort repertoires. Study-level findings and limits: A classifier reportedly called cytomegalovirus status with high sensitivity and specificity. Three CMV-associated chains were confirmed in vitro to be specific for CMV antigens.

The V segment lost 5 bases and the J segment 4 bases; nucleotides outside the gene matches: 3. Looked up from germline, CDR1 is MNHEY and CDR2 is SVGAGI. The CDR3 runs to 14 residues. The donors were members of the approximately 130-subject validation cohort (separate from the approximately 670-subject first cohort). Repertoires were generated with immunoSEQ multiplex PCR, while TCRdb's copy carries only in-frame clones and drops some. The sample has around 140,000 clones, roughly 87% seen once. This clone was seen once. Its antigen remains unknown. This sequence originates from a woman between 18 and 30 years old in good health and CMV-seronegative. Source material: PBMCs. The chain has TRBV6-5 and TRBJ1-1; 11 nucleotides match TRBD1. CDR3 sequence reads: CASSTGTGGTEAFF. CDR3 nucleotides: TGTGCCAGCAGTACCGGGACAGGGGGCACTGAAGCTTTCTTT.